The 12 T cell receptor beta chains presented below share a single source sample, sequenced in a study of blood T cell repertoires in COVID-19. The protocol was immunoSEQ multiplex PCR, while the TCRdb copy is restricted to in-frame clones and leaves out a portion. The repertoire holds some 200,000 clones, with approximately 80% as singletons. The source material was peripheral blood. Source of these receptors: a woman aged 55-70 years who had recovered from COVID-19.

J is TRBJ1-3 and V is TRBV3-1 (or the pseudogene TRBV3-2), with D perhaps TRBD1 (5 bases). The CDR3 runs to 17 residues. CDR1 and CDR2 (germline): LGHDT, YNNKEL (reference sequence). Trimming took 1 base from V and 3 from J, leaving 16 bases between them. CDR3 coding DNA: TGTGCCAGCAGCCAAGGTCCCCAGGGTTATGTTGGAAACACCATATATTTT. This codes for CASSQGPQGYVGNTIYF.

This clone has only a few counts. The chain couples TRBV30 to TRBJ2-7; 7 positions agree with TRBD1. The germline CDR1 and CDR2 sequences are GTSNPN and SVGIG (reference sequence). Losses at the gene ends were 0 bases for V and 1 base for J; bases not matched to a gene: 12. The CDR3 totals 17 residues. The chain's CDR3 is CAWSVRGMRGPSYEQYF. The CDR3 DNA is TGTGCCTGGAGTGTACGGGGAATGAGGGGGCCATCCTACGAGCAGTACTTC.

The CDR3 is CASSPTSGSSYEQYF. The CDR3 DNA is TGTGCCAGCTCACCTACTAGCGGGAGCTCCTACGAGCAGTACTTC. The chain employs TRBV18 and TRBJ2-7, with 11 bases aligning to TRBD2. In germline, CDR1 is KGHSH, CDR2 LQKENI. This CDR3 region has 15 residues. The V segment lost 3 bases and the J segment 0 bases; nucleotides outside the gene matches: 1.

The chain employs TRBV12-2 and TRBJ1-5; TRBD1, the table's D call, lacks a check against the DNA. TRBV12-2 is designated a pseudogene. This CDR3 region has 18 residues. CDR3 sequence: CASRKRTGGTYSNQPQHF. As DNA, the CDR3 is TGTGCAAGTCGCAAACGGACAGGGGGGACCTATAGCAATCAGCCCCAGCATTTT.

The CDR3 DNA reads TGTGCCAGCAGCGTCTCACAGGTCGGCTACAATGAGCAGTTCTTC. It translates to CASSVSQVGYNEQFF. The chain uses TRBV9 and TRBJ2-1; D possibly corresponds to TRBD1 (5 bases). CDR3 length: 15 residues. Germline lookup yields CDR1 SGDLS and CDR2 YYNGEE. The germline V and J ends were trimmed by 2 bases and 3 bases, with 12 bases remaining between them.

The chain employs TRBV11-2 and TRBJ2-1, with D unresolved. V gave up 1 base and J gave up 2 bases, with 6 bases separating them. The CDR3 totals 14 residues. CDR1 SGHAT and CDR2 FQNNGV come from the germline V gene. The CDR3 is CASSLGGTYNEQFF. DNA of the CDR3: TGTGCCAGCAGCTTAGGCGGAACCTACAATGAGCAGTTCTTC. Full variable domain (missing parts from reference TRBV11-2 and TRBJ2-1): EAGVAQSPRYKIIEKRQSVAFWCNPISGHATLYWYQQILGQGPKLLIQFQNNGVVDDSQLPKDRFSAERLKGVDSTLKIQPAKLEDSAVYLCASSLGGTYNEQFFGPGTRLTVL.

The rearrangement links TRBV7-3 to TRBJ1-2, with TRBD1 as a possible D gene (5 bases). Germline CDR1 and CDR2: SGHTA and FQGTGA. With 5 bases removed from V and 7 bases from J, the gap between germline ends came to 17 bases. The CDR3 is 14 residues long. CDR3: CASSMGGSFAGYTF. DNA for the CDR3: TGTGCCAGCAGCATGGGGGGGAGTTTTGCTGGCTACACCTTC.

CDR3 DNA sequence: TGTGCCAGCAGCCAAGTAAAGCATTTACTAGCGGGGTCCGGGGAGCTGTTTTTT. Protein sequence: CASSQVKHLLAGSGELFF. This chain connects TRBV3-1 (or the pseudogene TRBV3-2) to TRBJ2-2, with TRBD2 identical over 10 bases. J lost 6 bases, V lost 1 base, and 11 bases had no gene match. Germline CDR1 and CDR2: LGHDT and YNNKEL (reference sequence). The CDR3 is 18 residues long.

This clone has only a few counts. V usage is TRBV7-8 and J usage is TRBJ2-7, with D maybe TRBD2 (5 bases). Germline CDR1 and CDR2: SGHVS and FQNEAQ. This CDR3 is built from 15 residues. V was clipped by 0 bases and J by 1 base, with 10 bases between them. The CDR3 DNA reads as TGTGCCAGCAGCTTAGCGGGGAGTTGGTCCTACGAGCAGTACTTC. It translates to CASSLAGSWSYEQYF. Full variable domain (remainder filled in from reference TRBV7-8 and TRBJ2-7): GAGVSQSPRYKVAKRGQDVALRCDPISGHVSLFWYQQALGQGPEFLTYFQNEAQLDKSGLPSDRFFAERPEGSVSTLKIQRTQQEDSAVYLCASSLAGSWSYEQYFGPGTRLTVT.

V usage is TRBV30 and J usage is TRBJ2-5; 12 bases map to TRBD2. The germline gives CDR1 GTSNPN, CDR2 SVGIG (reference sequence). CDR3 length: 17 amino acids. V was pared by 3 bases and J by 5 bases, with 13 bases of the junction left unmatched. The CDR3 region is CAWRGGLAGGPRETQYF. The DNA for the CDR3 is TGTGCCTGGAGAGGAGGGCTAGCGGGGGGGCCGAGGGAGACCCAGTACTTC.

The sample holds many counts of this clone. The rearrangement uses TRBV29-1 and TRBJ2-7, with a tentative D call TRBD1 (6 bases). The ends were cut back, 7 bases at V and 5 bases at J, with 18 bases in the middle. The CDR3 runs 13 residues. Germline-derived CDR1 and CDR2 are SQVTM and ANQGSEA. Written as DNA, the CDR3 is TGCAGCGCCAAGGGACACTCAGGGCACGAGCAGTACTTC. Its translation is CSAKGHSGHEQYF.

V is TRBV11-2 and J is TRBJ2-7; 10 nucleotides match TRBD2. The CDR3 length is 17 residues. From germline, CDR1 is SGHAT and CDR2 FQNNGV. V shed 4 bases and J 2 bases; nucleotides not matched to a gene: 11. The CDR3 loop is CASSSPQRGGSTYEQYF. Here the CDR3 DNA reads TGTGCCAGCAGCTCACCACAGCGGGGGGGATCTACCTACGAGCAGTACTTC.